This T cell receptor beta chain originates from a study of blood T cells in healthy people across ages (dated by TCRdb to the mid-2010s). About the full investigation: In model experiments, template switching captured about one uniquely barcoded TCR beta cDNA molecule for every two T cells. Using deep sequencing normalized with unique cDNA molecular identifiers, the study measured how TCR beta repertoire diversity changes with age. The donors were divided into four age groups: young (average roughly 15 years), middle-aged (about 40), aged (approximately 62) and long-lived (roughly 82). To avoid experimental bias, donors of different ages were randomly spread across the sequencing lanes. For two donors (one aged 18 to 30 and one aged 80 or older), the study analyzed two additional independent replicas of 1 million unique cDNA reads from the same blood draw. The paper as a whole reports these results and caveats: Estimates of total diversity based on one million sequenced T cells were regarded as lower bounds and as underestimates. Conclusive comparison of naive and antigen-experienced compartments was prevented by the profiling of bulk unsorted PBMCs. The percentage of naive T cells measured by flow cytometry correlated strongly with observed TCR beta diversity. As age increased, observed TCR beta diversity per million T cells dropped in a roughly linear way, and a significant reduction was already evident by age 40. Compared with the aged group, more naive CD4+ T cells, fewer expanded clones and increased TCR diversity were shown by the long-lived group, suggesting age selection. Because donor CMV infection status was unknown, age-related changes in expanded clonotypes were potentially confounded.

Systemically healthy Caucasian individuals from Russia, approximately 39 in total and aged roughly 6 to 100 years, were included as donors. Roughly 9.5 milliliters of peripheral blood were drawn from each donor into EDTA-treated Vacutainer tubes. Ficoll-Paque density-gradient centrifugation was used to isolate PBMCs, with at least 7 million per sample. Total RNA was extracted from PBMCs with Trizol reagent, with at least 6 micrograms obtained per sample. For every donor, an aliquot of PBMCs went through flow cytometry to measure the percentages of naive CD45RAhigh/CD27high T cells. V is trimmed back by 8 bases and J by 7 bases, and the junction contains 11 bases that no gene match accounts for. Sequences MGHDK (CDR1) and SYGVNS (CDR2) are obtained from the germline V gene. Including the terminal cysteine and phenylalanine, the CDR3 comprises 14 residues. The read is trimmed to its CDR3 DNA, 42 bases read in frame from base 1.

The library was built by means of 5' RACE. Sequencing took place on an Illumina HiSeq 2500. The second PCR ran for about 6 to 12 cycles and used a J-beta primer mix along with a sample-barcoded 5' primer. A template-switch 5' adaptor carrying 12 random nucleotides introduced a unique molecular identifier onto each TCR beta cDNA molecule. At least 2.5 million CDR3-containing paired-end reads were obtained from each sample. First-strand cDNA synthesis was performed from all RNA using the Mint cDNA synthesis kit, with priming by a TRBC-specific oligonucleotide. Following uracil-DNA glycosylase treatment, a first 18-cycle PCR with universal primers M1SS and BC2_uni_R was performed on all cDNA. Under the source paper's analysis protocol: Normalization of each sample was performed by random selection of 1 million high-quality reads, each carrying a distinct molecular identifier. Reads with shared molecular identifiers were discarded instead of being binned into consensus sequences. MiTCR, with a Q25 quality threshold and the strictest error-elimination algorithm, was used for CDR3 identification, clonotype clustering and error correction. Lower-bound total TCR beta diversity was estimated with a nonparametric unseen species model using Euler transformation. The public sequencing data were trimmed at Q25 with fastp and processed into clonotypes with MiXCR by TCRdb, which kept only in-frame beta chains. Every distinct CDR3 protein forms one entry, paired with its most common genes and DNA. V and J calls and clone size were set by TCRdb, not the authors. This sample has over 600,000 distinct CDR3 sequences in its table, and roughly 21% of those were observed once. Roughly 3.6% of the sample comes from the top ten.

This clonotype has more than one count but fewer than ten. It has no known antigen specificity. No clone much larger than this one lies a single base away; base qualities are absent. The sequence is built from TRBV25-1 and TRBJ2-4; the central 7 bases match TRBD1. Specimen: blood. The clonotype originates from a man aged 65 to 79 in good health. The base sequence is TGTGCCAGCGGGGAACAGGGGCCATGGAACATTCAGTACTTC. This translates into CASGEQGPWNIQYF. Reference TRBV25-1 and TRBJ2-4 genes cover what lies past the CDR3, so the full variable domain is EADIYQTPRYLVIGTGKKITLECSQTMGHDKMYWYQQDPGMELHLIHYSYGVNSTEKGDLSSESTVSRIRTEHFPLTLESARPSHTSQYLCASGEQGPWNIQYFGAGTRLSVL.